This T cell receptor (beta chain) derives from a study of cytomegalovirus exposure and HLA in healthy donors. Study-wide context: For the approximately 390 genotyped donors, over 80% fell within the Caucasian-associated ancestry cluster.

The V gene end was trimmed by 3 bases and the J gene end by 2 bases; junction bases not matched to a gene: 7. This CDR3 contains 16 residues. CDR1 is LGHNA and CDR2 is YNFKEQ in the germline V gene. 13 Jbeta primers and 60 Vbeta primers were used for the PCR. Method: immunoSEQ multiplex PCR; TCRdb's copy keeps in-frame clones and lacks some. This sample has 180,000 or so clones, with about 82% found just once. This receptor was obtained from a man between 18 and 35 years old in good health and CMV-seronegative. The gene calls are TRBV4-2 and TRBJ1-5; TRBD1 matches 7 bases. Sequencing used PBMCs. This chain's CDR3 is CASSQEPGGGNQPQHF. The DNA of the CDR3 is TGTGCCAGCAGCCAGGAGCCAGGGGGAGGCAATCAGCCCCAGCATTTT.